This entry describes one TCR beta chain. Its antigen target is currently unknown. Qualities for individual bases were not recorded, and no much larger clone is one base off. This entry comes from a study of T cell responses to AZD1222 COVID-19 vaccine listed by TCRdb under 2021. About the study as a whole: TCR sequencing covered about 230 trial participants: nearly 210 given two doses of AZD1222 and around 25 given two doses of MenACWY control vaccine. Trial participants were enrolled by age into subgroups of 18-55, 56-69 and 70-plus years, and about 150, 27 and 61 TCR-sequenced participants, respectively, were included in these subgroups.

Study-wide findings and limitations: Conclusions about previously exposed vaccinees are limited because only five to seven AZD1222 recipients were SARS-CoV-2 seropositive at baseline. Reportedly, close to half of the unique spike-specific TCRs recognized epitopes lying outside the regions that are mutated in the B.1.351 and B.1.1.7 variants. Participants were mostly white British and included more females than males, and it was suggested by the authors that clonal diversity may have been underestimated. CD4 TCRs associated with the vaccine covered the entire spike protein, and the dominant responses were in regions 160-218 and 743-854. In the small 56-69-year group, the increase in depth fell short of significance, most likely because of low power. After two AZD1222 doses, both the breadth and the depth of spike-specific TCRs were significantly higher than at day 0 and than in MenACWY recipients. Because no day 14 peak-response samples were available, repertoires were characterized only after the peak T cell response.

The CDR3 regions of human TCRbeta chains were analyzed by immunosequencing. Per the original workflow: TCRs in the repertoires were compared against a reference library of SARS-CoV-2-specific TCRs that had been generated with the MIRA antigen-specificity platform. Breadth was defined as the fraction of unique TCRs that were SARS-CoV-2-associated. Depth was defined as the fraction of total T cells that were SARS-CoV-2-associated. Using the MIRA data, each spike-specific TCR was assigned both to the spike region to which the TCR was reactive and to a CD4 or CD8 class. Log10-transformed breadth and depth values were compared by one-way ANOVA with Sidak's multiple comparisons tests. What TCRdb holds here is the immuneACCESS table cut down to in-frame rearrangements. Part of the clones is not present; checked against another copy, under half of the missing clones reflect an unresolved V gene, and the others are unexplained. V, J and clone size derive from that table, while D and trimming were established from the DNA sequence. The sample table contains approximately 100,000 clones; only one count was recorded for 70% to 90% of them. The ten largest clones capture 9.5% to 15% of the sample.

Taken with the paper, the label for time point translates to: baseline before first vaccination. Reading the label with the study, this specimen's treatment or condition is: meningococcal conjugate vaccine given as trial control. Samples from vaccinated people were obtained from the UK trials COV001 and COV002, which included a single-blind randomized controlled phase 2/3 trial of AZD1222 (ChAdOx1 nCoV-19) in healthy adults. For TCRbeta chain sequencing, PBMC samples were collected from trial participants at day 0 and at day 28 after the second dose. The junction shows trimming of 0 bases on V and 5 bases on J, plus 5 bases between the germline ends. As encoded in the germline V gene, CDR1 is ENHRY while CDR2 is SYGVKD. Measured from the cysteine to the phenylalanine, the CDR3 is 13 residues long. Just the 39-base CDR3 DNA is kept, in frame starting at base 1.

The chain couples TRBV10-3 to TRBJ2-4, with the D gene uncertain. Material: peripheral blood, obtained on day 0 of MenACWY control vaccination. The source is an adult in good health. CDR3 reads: CAISESLENIQYF. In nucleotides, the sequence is TGTGCCATCAGTGAGTCGTTGGAAAACATTCAGTACTTC.